These T cell receptor beta chains were read from a single sample in a study of blood T cells in healthy people across ages. TCRdb fed the 5' RACE reads into MiXCR, producing one record per CDR3 protein. The data contain 1.5 million to 2 million distinct CDR3 sequences, roughly 27% of them singletons. The sample taken for sequencing was blood. All receptors derive from a woman younger than 45 in good health. Both conserved end residues are part of each CDR3. D genes are given only for firm matches. Clone size is shown for a subset of rows, as once, few, many or a class of expanded clone.

j_call d_call v_call clone_size cdr3_nt cdr3_aa
TRBJ1-2 TRBD1 TRBV7-9 few TGTGCCAGCAGCTCCAGGGGGATCTATGGCTACACCTTC CASSSRGIYGYTF
TRBJ1-1 . TRBV7-9 . TGTGCCAGCAGCTCAACAGGGATGGGGACTGAAGCTTTCTTT CASSSTGMGTEAFF
TRBJ1-2 TRBD1 TRBV6-6 . TGTGCCAGCAGGGGGGGACAGAGCTATGGCTACACCTTC CASRGGQSYGYTF
TRBJ1-2 TRBD1 TRBV13 few TGTGCCAGCAGCTTCACCGGGACAGGGGGCGGGAACTATAGCTACACCTTC CASSFTGTGGGNYSYTF
TRBJ1-4 . TRBV5-1 . TGCGCCAGCAGCCCCACCGGGAGCTGGGGCAATGAAAAACTGTTTTTT CASSPTGSWGNEKLFF
TRBJ1-2 . TRBV7-2 many TGTGCCAGCAGTTTAGCGAGAGGTGGCTACACCTTC CASSLARGGYTF
TRBJ1-1 . TRBV7-9 . TGTGCCAGCAGCTCGCAGAGACAGAACACTGAAGCTTTCTTT CASSSQRQNTEAFF
TRBJ2-1 TRBD2 TRBV12-3/TRBV12-4 few TGTGCCAGCAGTTTATTTGGGAGGGATGAGCAGTTCTTC CASSLFGRDEQFF
TRBJ2-5 . TRBV2 . TGTGCCAGCAGTGAAGTGACGCCCCTCGAGACCCAGTACTTC CASSEVTPLETQYF
TRBJ1-2 . TRBV5-1 . TGCGCTAGCAGCTTGGATTTCCTTGGAGGGAAGAACTATGGCTACACCTTC CASSLDFLGGKNYGYTF
TRBJ2-1 . TRBV20-1 few TGCAGTGGCGCGCGCCGGGGCGAGCAGTTCTTC CSGARRGEQFF
TRBJ1-2 . TRBV28 . TGTGCCAGCAGTTTTCGGGGCGCGAATGGCTACACCTTC CASSFRGANGYTF
TRBJ1-5 . TRBV12-3/TRBV12-4 . TGTGCCAGCAGTTCGTGGCGGCAGGGAAATCAGCCCCAGCATTTT CASSSWRQGNQPQHF
TRBJ1-1 . TRBV10-3 . TGTGCCATCAGTGAGTCAGGGGTCCCGAACACTGAAGCTTTCTTT CAISESGVPNTEAFF
TRBJ2-5 TRBD2 TRBV12-3/TRBV12-4 once TGTGCCAGCAGTTCTTCATTGCGGGGGGGCGACCAAGAGACCCAGTACTTC CASSSSLRGGDQETQYF
TRBJ2-7 . TRBV7-9 . TGTGCCAGCAGCCACAAGGGGGGAGCCTCCCTATACGAGCAGTACTTC CASSHKGGASLYEQYF
TRBJ2-5 . TRBV7-2 many TGTGCCAGCAGCTCTGACCCGGGGAGGGAGACCCAGTACTTC CASSSDPGRETQYF
TRBJ2-5 TRBD1 TRBV9 few TGTGCCAGCAGCGCCCGTGCGTCGACAGGGCTGGAGACCCAGTACTTC CASSARASTGLETQYF
TRBJ1-2 . TRBV12-3/TRBV12-4 . TGTGCCAGCAGGGCCGACGGGAAGGGTGGCTACACCTTC CASRADGKGGYTF
TRBJ1-2 . TRBV7-9 . TGTGCCAGCAGCTCATCTGACAGGAACCTCTATGGCTACACCTTC CASSSSDRNLYGYTF
TRBJ1-2 . TRBV2 . TGTGCCAGCAGTGAACTCCACAGTGGCTATGGCTACACCTTC CASSELHSGYGYTF
TRBJ2-7 . TRBV12-3/TRBV12-4 . TGTGCCAGCAGCGGGACACACCCTGAGCAGTACTTC CASSGTHPEQYF
TRBJ1-6 . TRBV11-2 many TGTGCCAGCAGCCTAACCTCTTCAGCCCTCCACTTT CASSLTSSALHF
TRBJ2-1 . TRBV4-3 . TGCGCCAGCTCGAATACCGTGGGGGCGCGGCAGTTCTTC CASSNTVGARQFF
TRBJ2-5 . TRBV10-3 many TGTGCCATCAGTGTTGGCCGTGAGACCCAGTACTTC CAISVGRETQYF
TRBJ2-7 TRBD1 TRBV7-9 many TGTGCCAGCAGCCTGGACAGGTACCACGAGCAGTACTTC CASSLDRYHEQYF
TRBJ2-5 . TRBV5-5 . TGTGCCAGCAGCCCCCCCAAGGGACTGGTGGTCAATGAGCAGTACTTC CASSPPKGLVVNEQYF
TRBJ2-5 . TRBV7-7 few TGTGCCAGCACCCCAACTCAAGACTCTCGTCCACAAGAGACCCAGTACTTC CASTPTQDSRPQETQYF
TRBJ2-1 . TRBV24-1 . TGTGCCACCAGTGACCCAGCGGGTGATACCTACAATGAGCAGTTCTTC CATSDPAGDTYNEQFF
TRBJ1-1 . TRBV29-1 few TGCAGCGTTGAGGTGGAGGCCGGCACTGAAGCTTTCTTT CSVEVEAGTEAFF
TRBJ1-4 . TRBV27 few TGTGCCAGCAGTCGGAACAGTGCAACTAATGAAGAACTGTTTTTT CASSRNSATNEELFF
TRBJ2-4 . TRBV9 few TGTGCCAGCAGCGCCCCTCACCCCGGGCCGAGGGGGGCCAAAAACATTCAGTACTTC CASSAPHPGPRGAKNIQYF
TRBJ2-7 TRBD2 TRBV20-1 few TGCAGTGCTAGACGGGGGCCGGGGGGGGCCTACAATGAGCAGTACTTC CSARRGPGGAYNEQYF
TRBJ2-1 TRBD2 TRBV3-1 . TGTGCCAGCAGCCAAAGAGCGGGGGGGAACAATGAGCAGTTCTTC CASSQRAGGNNEQFF
TRBJ1-5 . TRBV6-1 few TGTGCCAGCAGTGAAGCGCTTCGTGGGTTGCCCCAGCATTTT CASSEALRGLPQHF
TRBJ1-1 . TRBV12-5 few TGTGCTAGGGGTTTCGGGAACACTGAAGCTTTCTTT CARGFGNTEAFF
TRBJ2-3 . TRBV20-1 few TGCAGTGCCACCGGACACCTTGCGCAGTATTTT CSATGHLAQYF
TRBJ2-1 . TRBV9 . TGTGCCAGCAGCGCCCAAATCACTTACTCGGTAGCCTACAATGAGCAGTTCTTC CASSAQITYSVAYNEQFF
TRBJ2-1 . TRBV10-3 . TGTGCCATCAGTCCAAGGACTGGAGAGCAGTTCTTC CAISPRTGEQFF
TRBJ2-7 TRBD1 TRBV29-1 many TGCAGCGCCAGGGGACAGGGCATCGAGCAGTACTTC CSARGQGIEQYF
TRBJ2-3 . TRBV6-5 many TGTGCCAGCAGCACAGGGTTTGGCACAGATACGCAGTATTTT CASSTGFGTDTQYF